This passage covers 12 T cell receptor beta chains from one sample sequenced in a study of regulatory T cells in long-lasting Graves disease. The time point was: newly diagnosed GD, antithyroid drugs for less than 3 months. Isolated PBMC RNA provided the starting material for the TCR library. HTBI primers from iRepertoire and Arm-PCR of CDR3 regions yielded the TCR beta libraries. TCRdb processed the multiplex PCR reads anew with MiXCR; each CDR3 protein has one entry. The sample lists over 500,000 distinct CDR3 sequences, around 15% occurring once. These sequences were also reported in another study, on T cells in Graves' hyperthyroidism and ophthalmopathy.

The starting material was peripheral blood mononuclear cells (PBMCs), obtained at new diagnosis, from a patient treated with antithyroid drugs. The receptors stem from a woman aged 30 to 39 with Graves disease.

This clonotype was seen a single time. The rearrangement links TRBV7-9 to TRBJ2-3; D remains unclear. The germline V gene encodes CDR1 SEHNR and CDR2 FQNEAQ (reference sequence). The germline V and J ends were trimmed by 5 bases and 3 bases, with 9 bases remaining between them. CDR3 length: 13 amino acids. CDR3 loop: CASSERTTDTQYF. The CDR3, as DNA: TGTGCCAGCAGCGAACGTACGACAGATACGCAGTATTTT.

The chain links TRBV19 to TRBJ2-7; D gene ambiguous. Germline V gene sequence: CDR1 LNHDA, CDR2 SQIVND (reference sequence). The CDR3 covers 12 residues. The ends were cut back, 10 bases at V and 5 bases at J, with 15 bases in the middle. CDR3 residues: CANKTPSHEQYF. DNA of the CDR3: TGTGCCAACAAAACCCCCAGCCACGAGCAGTACTTC.

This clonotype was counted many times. CDR3 sequence reads: CASSFLASGYNQPQHF. CDR3 DNA sequence: TGTGCCAGCAGTTTTCTCGCGAGTGGGTACAATCAGCCCCAGCATTTT. The genes are TRBV27 and TRBJ1-5, with no clear D. With 3 bases removed from V and 3 bases from J, the gap between germline ends came to 15 bases. This CDR3 has 16 amino acids. The V gene's germline CDR1 is MNHEY and CDR2 SMNVEV (reference sequence).

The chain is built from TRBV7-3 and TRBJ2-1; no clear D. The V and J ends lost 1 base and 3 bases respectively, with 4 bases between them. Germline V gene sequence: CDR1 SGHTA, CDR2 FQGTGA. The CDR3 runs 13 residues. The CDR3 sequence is CASSLKVYNEQFF. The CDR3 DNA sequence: TGTGCCAGCAGCTTAAAGGTCTACAATGAGCAGTTCTTC.

The CDR3 nucleotides read TGTGCCAGCAGTTACGGCTGGCAAGAGACCCAGTACTTC. Translating gives CASSYGWQETQYF. The rearrangement links TRBV6-9 to TRBJ2-5; D unclear. Germline CDR1 reads MNHGY; CDR2 reads SVAAGI. This CDR3 is 13 amino acids long. Trimming cost V 3 bases and J 2 bases, with 7 bases left between them.

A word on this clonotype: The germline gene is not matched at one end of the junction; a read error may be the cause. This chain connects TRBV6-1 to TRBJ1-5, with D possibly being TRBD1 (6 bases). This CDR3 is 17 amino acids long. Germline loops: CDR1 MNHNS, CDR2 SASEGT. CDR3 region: CASSLGAGTYSNQPRHF. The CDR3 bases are TGTGCCAGCAGCTTGGGGGCGGGGACCTATAGCAATCAGCCCCGGCATTTT.

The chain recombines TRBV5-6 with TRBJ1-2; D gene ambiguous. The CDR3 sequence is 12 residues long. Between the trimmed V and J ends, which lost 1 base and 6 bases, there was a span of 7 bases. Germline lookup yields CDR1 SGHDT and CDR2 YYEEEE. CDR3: CASSLLFHGYTF. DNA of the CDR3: TGTGCCAGCAGCTTGCTATTCCATGGCTACACCTTC. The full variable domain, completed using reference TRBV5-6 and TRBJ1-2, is DAGVTQSPTHLIKTRGQQVTLRCSPKSGHDTVSWYQQALGQGPQFIFQYYEEEERQRGNFPDRFSGHQFPNYSSELNVNALLLGDSALYLCASSLLFHGYTFGSGTRLTVV.

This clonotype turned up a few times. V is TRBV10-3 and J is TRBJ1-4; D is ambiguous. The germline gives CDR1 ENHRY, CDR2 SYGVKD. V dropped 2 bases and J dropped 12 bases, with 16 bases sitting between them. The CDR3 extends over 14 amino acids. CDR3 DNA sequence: TGTGCCATCAGTGAGGTCCAGACAATGAAAGAACTGTTTTTT. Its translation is CAISEVQTMKELFF.

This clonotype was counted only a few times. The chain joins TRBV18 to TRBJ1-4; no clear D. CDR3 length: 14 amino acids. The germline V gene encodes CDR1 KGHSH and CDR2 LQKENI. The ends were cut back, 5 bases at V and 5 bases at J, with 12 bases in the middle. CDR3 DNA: TGTGCCAGCTCATTTCCCCAGACCAATGAAAAACTGTTTTTT. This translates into CASSFPQTNEKLFF. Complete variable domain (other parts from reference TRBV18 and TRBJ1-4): NAGVMQNPRHLVRRRGQEARLRCSPMKGHSHVYWYRQLPEEGLKFMVYLQKENIIDESGMPKERFSAEFPKEGPSILRIQQVVRGDSAAYFCASSFPQTNEKLFFGSGTQLSVL.

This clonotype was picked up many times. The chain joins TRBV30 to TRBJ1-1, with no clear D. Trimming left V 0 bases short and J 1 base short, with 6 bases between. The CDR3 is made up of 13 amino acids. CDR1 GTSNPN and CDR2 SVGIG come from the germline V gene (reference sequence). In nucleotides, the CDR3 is TGTGCCTGGAGTGTAAGGCAGAACACTGAAGCTTTCTTT. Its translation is CAWSVRQNTEAFF.

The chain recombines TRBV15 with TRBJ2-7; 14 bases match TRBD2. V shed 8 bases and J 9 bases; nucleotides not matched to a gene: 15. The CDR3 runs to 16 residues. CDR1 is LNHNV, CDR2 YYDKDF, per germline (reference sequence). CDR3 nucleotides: TGTGCCACCCGCGGACCCGGGACTAGCGGGAGTGAGGTGCAGTACTTC. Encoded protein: CATRGPGTSGSEVQYF. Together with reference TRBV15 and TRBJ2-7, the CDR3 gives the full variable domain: DAMVIQNPRYQVTQFGKPVTLSCSQTLNHNVMYWYQQKSSQAPKLLFHYYDKDFNNEADTPDNFQSRRPNTSFCFLDIRSPGLGDTAMYLCATRGPGTSGSEVQYFGPGTRLTVT.

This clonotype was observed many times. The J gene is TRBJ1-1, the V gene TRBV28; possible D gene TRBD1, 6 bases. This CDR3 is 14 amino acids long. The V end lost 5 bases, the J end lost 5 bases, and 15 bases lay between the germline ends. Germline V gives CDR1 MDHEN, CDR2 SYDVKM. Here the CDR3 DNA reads TGTGCCAGCAGTCCTCAGGGGTGGGAAACTGAAGCTTTCTTT. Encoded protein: CASSPQGWETEAFF.